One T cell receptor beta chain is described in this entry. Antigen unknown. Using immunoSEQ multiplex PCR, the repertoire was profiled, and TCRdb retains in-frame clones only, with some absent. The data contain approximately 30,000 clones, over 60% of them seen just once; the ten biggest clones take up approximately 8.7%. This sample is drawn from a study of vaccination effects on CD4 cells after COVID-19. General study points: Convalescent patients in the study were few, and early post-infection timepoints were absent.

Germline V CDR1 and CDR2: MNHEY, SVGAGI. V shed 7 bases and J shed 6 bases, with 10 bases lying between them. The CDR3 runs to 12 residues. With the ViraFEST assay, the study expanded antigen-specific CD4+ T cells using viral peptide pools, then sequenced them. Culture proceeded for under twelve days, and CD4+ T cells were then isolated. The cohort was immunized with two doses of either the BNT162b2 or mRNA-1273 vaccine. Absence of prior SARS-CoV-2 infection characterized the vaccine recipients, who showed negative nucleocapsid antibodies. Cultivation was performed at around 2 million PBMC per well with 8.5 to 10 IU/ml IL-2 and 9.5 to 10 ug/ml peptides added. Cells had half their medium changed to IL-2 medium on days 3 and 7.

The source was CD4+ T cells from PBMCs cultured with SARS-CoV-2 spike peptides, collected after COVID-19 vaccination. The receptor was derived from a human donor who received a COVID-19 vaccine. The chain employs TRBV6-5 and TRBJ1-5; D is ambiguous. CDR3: CASNLLGQPQHF. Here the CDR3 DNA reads TGTGCCAGCAACCTCTTGGGTCAGCCCCAGCATTTT.